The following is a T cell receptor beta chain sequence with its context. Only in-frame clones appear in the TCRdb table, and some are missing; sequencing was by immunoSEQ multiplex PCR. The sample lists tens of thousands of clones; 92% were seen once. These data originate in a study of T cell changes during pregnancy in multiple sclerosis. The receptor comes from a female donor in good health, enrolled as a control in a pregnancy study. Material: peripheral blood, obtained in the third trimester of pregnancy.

In DNA, the CDR3 is TGTGCCAGCAGTGAATTCCCCTCTCTAGCAGGAGGTCCAGATACGCAGTATTTT. Its protein is CASSEFPSLAGGPDTQYF. The chain carries TRBV25-1 and TRBJ2-3; a weak D match, TRBD2 (5 bases). Trimming removed 1 base at V and 4 bases at J, with 21 bases between. The CDR3 is made up of 18 amino acids. Germline V lookup: CDR1 MGHDK, CDR2 SYGVNS.